This T cell receptor (beta chain) was recorded in a study of shared clonotypes between healthy human individuals (dated by TCRdb to the early 2020s). Some background on the complete study: The cohort comprised a couple of women and three men aged 18 to 49 years. For each donor, CD4 naive and CD4 memory were each given three plates, CD8 naive was given two plates, and CD8 memory was given one plate. To estimate repertoire size and how much clonotype sharing occurs between individuals, the study deeply sequenced the blood TCR repertoires of several healthy adults. Different laboratories and diverse techniques were used to prepare libraries and sequence TCR repertoires, to increase sequencing depth and limit assay-specific biases. Each donor's leukapheresis produced roughly between roughly 0.85 and 9 billion PBMCs. The paper as a whole reports these results and caveats: Pairwise subsampling led to the expectation that sequencing depth would affect the degree of clonotype sharing among donors. Sampling was limited to blood, and TCR repertoires in tissue likely differ from TCR repertoires in blood. Naive subsets generally had larger estimated clonotype richness than memory subsets. The small number of donors limited the genetic and exposure-history diversity represented. Rarefaction of sorted-subset datasets indicated incomplete sequencing despite the large sequencing depth. Across several donors, approximately 5% of naive CD4, approximately 3.6% of naive CD8, 2.3% of memory CD4, and roughly 0.41% of memory CD8 clonotypes were shared. Compared with non-shared clonotypes, the clonotypes found in all four sorted-subset donors had higher generation probabilities.

Per the germline V gene (reference sequence), SSHAT is the CDR1 and FNYEAQ is the CDR2. The cysteine opens and the phenylalanine closes a CDR3 of 14 amino acids. The entry retains the CDR3 DNA only, 42 bases that are in frame from base 1. The donors were healthy, HIV-negative adults who had no recently reported acute infections or vaccinations. Every donor was a Caucasian adult living in Nashville, Tennessee, USA. CD4+ T cells were enriched by magnetic negative selection; naive cells were then positively selected on CD45RA, and the negative fraction formed the memory subset. Blood was collected by leukapheresis, and PBMCs were isolated by Ficoll-Histopaque density gradient centrifugation and then cryopreserved in liquid nitrogen vapor phase. Analytical flow cytometry was used to check the purity and quantity of every magnetically sorted T cell population. Genomic DNA was isolated from each sorted fraction and quantified by UV absorbance on a Nanodrop 2000c.

With regard to this clone: The target of this receptor is not known. One junction end does not reproduce the germline sequence, and a read error may be involved.

Using the deep immunoSEQ assay, multiplex PCR amplified TCR CDR3 regions from genomic DNA. Extracted genomic DNA from each cell subset was distributed evenly across all wells of several immunoSEQ 96-well plates, and each plate was treated as a replicate. For sorted subsets, about 200 ng genomic DNA, equal to 30,000 to 35,000 T cell genomes, was loaded into each replicate PCR. Purified libraries were measured with a Qubit 3.0 fluorometer, size-checked on a Bioanalyzer 2100, and measured again with the KAPA Library Quantification kit. A separate single-read 150-cycle Illumina NextSeq 550 flow cell was used to sequence each immunoSEQ 96-well plate. The authors processed their data as follows. Because the immunoSEQ output held only junctional sequences and lacked quality scores, the filtering could not match the filtering applied to full-length reads. To assign V/J genes and CDR3, sequences were annotated using PyIR, a Python wrapper for IgBLAST v1.9, with IMGT germline references. Reads were removed for weak V/J assignments (E-value above 1e-6), missing CDR3, stop codons, out-of-frame junctions, or ambiguous translated residues. V3J clonotypes were defined as sequences sharing the same inferred V gene, J gene, and CDR3 amino acid sequence. Percentage overlap between repertoires was calculated by dividing the number of shared unique clonotypes by the size of the smaller repertoire. Repertoire richness was assessed with RTK rarefaction, the Chao1 estimator, and Recon v2.1 estimates of unobserved clonotypes. Generation probabilities were computed with OLGA for all TCRbeta clonotypes obtained by the gDNA method from a handful of donors. TCRdb's version of the immuneACCESS table is confined to in-frame rearrangements and falls short of the full clone set. An unresolved V gene accounts for under half of the shortfall where checked; the remainder is of unknown origin. The V and J calls and clone size are taken from that table; D and trimming were inferred from the DNA. The sample table records around 2.3 million clones; under 97% of these occur just once. The ten most abundant clones make up roughly 0.13% of the sample.

This clonotype was obtained from a young man in good health. This chain joins TRBV7-7 to TRBJ1-1; the D gene remains uncertain. Sequenced material: naive CD4+ T cells sorted from blood. The cell subset or site label here, explained by the study, means: CD45RA+ positively selected. The CDR3 corresponds to CASSLTGPPDRAFF. The nucleotide sequence reads TGTGCTAGCAGCTTGACTGGGCCACCTGATCGGGCTTTCTTT. The variable domain in full, with residues beyond the CDR3 obtained from the reference TRBV7-7 and TRBJ1-1 genes, is GAGVSQSPRYKVTKRGQDVTLRCDPISSHATLYWYQQALGQGPEFLTYFNYEAQPDKSGLPSDRFSAERPEGSISTLTIQRTEQRDSAMYRCASSLTGPPDRAFFGQGTRLTVV.